Given below is one TCR beta chain in context. TCRdb analysed the 5' RACE reads with MiXCR anew, one entry per CDR3 protein. Among 110,000 or so distinct CDR3 sequences listed, about 7% were seen once. The data were obtained in a study of T cells after yellow fever vaccination. This CDR3 spans 13 amino acids. Trimming left V 2 bases short and J 6 bases short, with 11 bases between. Germline lookup yields CDR1 SGHTA and CDR2 FQGNSA. The sequencing used CD4+ T cells sorted from PBMCs, collected around 45 days after the first yellow fever vaccination. The sequence was collected from a man in his late teens or twenties who received the YFV17D yellow fever vaccine. The chain is built from TRBV7-2 and TRBJ2-7, with unresolved D. CDR3 loop: CASSLSLGSEQYF. CDR3 nucleotides: TGTGCCAGCAGCTTATCCTTGGGGTCCGAGCAGTACTTC.